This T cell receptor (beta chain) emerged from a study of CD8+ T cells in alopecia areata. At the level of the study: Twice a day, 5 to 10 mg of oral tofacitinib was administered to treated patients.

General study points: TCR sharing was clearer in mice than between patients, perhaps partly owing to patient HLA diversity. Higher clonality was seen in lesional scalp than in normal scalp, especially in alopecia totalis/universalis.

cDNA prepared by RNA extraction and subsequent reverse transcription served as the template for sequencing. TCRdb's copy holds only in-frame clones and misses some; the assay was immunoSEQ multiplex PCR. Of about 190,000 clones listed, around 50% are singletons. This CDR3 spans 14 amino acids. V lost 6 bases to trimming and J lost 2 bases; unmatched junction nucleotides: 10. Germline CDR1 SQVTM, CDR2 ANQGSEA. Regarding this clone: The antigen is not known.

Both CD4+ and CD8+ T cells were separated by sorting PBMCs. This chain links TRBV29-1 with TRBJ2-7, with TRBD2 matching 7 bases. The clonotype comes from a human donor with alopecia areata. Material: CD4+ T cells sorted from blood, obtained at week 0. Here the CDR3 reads CSVETSPGPYEQYF. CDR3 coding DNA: TGCAGCGTCGAGACTAGCCCGGGGCCCTACGAGCAGTACTTC.